This TCR beta chain appears in the sequencing data of a study of response to subunit inactivated influenza vaccine. One entry per CDR3 protein results from TCRdb running MiXCR on the RT-PCR reads. The sample yields a few hundred thousand distinct CDR3 sequences, 10% to 12% seen once. There are many counts of this clonotype. The CDR3 covers 12 residues. Germline CDR1 and CDR2: MNHEY and SVGEGT. Trimming removed 4 bases from V and 9 bases from J; junction bases left unmatched: 5. The data were also submitted as part of a second study, on T cells expressing NK-cell markers. That paper states: UMIs accompanied the 5'RACE template switching by which TCR beta cDNA was made. HCMV serostatus: seven of eight sequenced donors positive, one negative. The use of an anti-gamma-delta TCR antibody, which was added in several experiments, restricted sorting to T cells expressing alpha-beta TCR. In a group of several donors, dominant NKG2C+ clonotypes represented 1.0-7.0% of CD8+ T cells.

The clonotype originates from a man aged 50 or older who received an inactivated influenza vaccine. The V gene is TRBV6-2 or TRBV6-3, the J gene TRBJ2-7; 8 bases align to TRBD2. Sequencing was performed on PBMCs from blood, taken on the day of vaccination. DNA for the CDR3: TGTGCCAGCAGTTTGGGACTAGTTGTGCAGTACTTC. Residues: CASSLGLVVQYF.